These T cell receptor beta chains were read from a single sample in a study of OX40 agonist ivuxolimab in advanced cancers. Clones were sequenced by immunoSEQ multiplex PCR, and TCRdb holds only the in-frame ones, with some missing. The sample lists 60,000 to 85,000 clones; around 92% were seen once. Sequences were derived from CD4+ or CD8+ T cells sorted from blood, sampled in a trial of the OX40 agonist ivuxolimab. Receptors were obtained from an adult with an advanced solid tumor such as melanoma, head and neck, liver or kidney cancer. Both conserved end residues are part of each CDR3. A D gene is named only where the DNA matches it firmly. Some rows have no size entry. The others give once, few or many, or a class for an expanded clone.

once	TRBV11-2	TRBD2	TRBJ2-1	TGTGCCAGCAGCCGGGAGGGGGAGGGGTTCTTC	CASSREGEGFF
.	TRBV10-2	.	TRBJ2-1	TGCGCCAGCAGTGAGGAGCACAATGAGCAGTTCTTC	CASSEEHNEQFF
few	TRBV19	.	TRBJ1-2	TGTGCCTGTGACGAGGGACATGTAAATGGCTACACCTTC	CACDEGHVNGYTF
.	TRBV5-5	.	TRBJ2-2	TGTGCCAGCAGCCCAGGGATAAACACCGGGGAGCTGTTTTTT	CASSPGINTGELFF
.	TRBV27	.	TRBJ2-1	TGTGCCAGCAGTTTAGGCAGGGGTGATTACAATGAGCAGTTCTTC	CASSLGRGDYNEQFF
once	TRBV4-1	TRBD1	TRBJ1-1	TGCGCCAGCAGCCAAGTTCAGGGGGCCATGAACACTGAAGCTTTCTTT	CASSQVQGAMNTEAFF
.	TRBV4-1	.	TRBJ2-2	TGCGCCAGCAGCCAAGGTACGACCGGGGAGCTGTTTTTT	CASSQGTTGELFF
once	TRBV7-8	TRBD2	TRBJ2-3	TGTGCCAGCAGCCCCCGACTAGCGGGTACATCTAGCACAGATACGCAGTATTTT	CASSPRLAGTSSTDTQYF
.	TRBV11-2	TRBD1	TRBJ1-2	TGTGCCAGCAGCCCGGGACAGGGGGAGATTAATGGCTACACCTTC	CASSPGQGEINGYTF
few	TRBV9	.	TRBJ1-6	TGTGCCAGCAAGAGTGAGGATGTGGGTAATTCACCCCTCCACTTT	CASKSEDVGNSPLHF
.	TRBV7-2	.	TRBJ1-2	TGTGCCAGCAGCTTAGTACCCAGGGAGCACTGGGGCTACACCTTC	CASSLVPREHWGYTF
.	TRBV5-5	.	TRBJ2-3	TGTGCCAGCAGCTCTACATCCTCAGATACGCAGTATTTT	CASSSTSSDTQYF
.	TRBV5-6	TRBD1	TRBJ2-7	TGTGCCAGCAGCCCGGGACAGACCTACGAGCAGTACTTC	CASSPGQTYEQYF
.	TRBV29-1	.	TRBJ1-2	TGCAGCGTTGGCCATTCCGCGGGTATAGGAGGCAACTATGGCTACACCTTC	CSVGHSAGIGGNYGYTF
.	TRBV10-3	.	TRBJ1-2	TGTGCCATCAGTGCCCTCGGGACGGCCGATTCAAACTATGGCTACACCTTC	CAISALGTADSNYGYTF
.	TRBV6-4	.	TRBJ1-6	TGTGCCAGCAGAGACCGGGACGGCGATAATTCACCCCTCCACTTT	CASRDRDGDNSPLHF
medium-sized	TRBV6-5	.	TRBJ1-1	TGTGCCAGCAGTTACATCGCTGGAGCCACTGAAGCTTTCTTT	CASSYIAGATEAFF
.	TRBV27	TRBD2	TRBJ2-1	TGTGCCAGCAGTGGGGGACTAGCGGGGTTGTACAATGAGCAGTTCTTC	CASSGGLAGLYNEQFF
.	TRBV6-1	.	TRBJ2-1	TGTGCCAGCTCCCGGGACATGGAGCCCCCCCTACAGTTCTTC	CASSRDMEPPLQFF
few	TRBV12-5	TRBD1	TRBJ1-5	TGTGCTAGTGGTTGGGACAGGGGCTTAGATCAGCCCCAGCATTTT	CASGWDRGLDQPQHF
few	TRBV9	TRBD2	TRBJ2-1	TGTGCCAGCAGCGTAGCTGGCGGGGGCTACAATGAGCAGTTCTTC	CASSVAGGGYNEQFF
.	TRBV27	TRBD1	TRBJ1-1	TGTGCCAGCAGTTTATATCCTCGACAGGGGATAATGAACACTGAAGCTTTCTTT	CASSLYPRQGIMNTEAFF
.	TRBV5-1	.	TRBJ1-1	TGCGCCAGCAGCTTTTGGGGGGATGGAGACACTGAAGCTTTCTTT	CASSFWGDGDTEAFF
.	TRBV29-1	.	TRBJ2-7	TGCAGCGTTACGGAGGCCGAGCAGTACTTC	CSVTEAEQYF
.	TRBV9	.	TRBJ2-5	TGTGCCAGCAGCGTAGGAGACACCTACCAAGAGACCCAGTACTTC	CASSVGDTYQETQYF
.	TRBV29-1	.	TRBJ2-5	TGCAGCGTTGCCCCCGCGGACTACCAAGAGACCCAGTACTTC	CSVAPADYQETQYF
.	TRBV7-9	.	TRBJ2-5	TGTGCCAGCAGCCTGCCCCCAGGGTTCCAGGAGACCCAGTACTTC	CASSLPPGFQETQYF
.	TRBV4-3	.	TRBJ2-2	TGCGCCAGCAGCCAAGATCATAGGGAATCCGGGGAGCTGTTTTTT	CASSQDHRESGELFF
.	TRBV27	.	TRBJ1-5	TGTGCCAGCAGTTCCCCAGGGAGCTTGAGCAATCAGCCCCAGCATTTT	CASSSPGSLSNQPQHF
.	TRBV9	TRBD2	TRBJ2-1	TGTGCCAGCAGCGTACCTTTGGCCTCTAGCGGGGGGGCCGGTGAGCAGTTCTTC	CASSVPLASSGGAGEQFF
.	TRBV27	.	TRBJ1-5	TGTGCCAGCAGTTTATCGGGCAATCAGCCCCAGCATTTT	CASSLSGNQPQHF
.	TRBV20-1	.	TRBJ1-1	TGCAGTGCTAGGCAATTCGGTGAAGCTTTCTTT	CSARQFGEAFF
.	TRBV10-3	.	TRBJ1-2	TGTGCCATCAGTGAGTCAGGGGTGCACTATGGCTACACCTTC	CAISESGVHYGYTF
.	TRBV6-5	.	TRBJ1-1	TGTGCCAGCAGTTACCCTACAGGGAAAGCTTTCTTT	CASSYPTGKAFF
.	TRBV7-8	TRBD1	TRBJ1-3	TGTGCCAGCAGCTTAGTGTGGATGACTCGGGACAGAGACTCTGGAAACACCATATATTTT	CASSLVWMTRDRDSGNTIYF
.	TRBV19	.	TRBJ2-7	TGTGCCAGTAGTATGAGGCATCCATACGAGCAGTACTTC	CASSMRHPYEQYF
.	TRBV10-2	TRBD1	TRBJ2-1	TGCGCCAGCAGAGCTGGGATACAGGGGATCAACAATGAGCAGTTCTTC	CASRAGIQGINNEQFF
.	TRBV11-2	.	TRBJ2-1	TGTGCCAGCAGCTTAGTCGACTTAACCTACAATGAGCAGTTCTTC	CASSLVDLTYNEQFF
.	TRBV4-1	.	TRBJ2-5	TGCGCCAGCAGCCAAGGACTACAAGAGACCCAGTACTTC	CASSQGLQETQYF
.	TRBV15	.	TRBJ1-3	TGTGCCACCAGCCTCCGGGCGGGAGGAAACACCATATATTTT	CATSLRAGGNTIYF
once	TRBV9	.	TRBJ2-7	TGTGCCAGCAGCGTAGACCTGGGCTCCTACGAGCAGTACTTC	CASSVDLGSYEQYF
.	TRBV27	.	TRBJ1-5	TGTGCCAGCAGTTTGGTGGGGAGCAATCAGCCCCAGCATTTT	CASSLVGSNQPQHF
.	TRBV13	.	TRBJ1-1	TGTGCCAGCAGCCCTCTACCTCTGGGAGCTTTCTTT	CASSPLPLGAFF
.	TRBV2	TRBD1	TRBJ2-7	TGTGCCAGCAGTCTGACAGGGGCTATTAACATGGGGAGCTTCAGCTCCTACGAGCAGTACTTC	CASSLTGAINMGSFSSYEQYF
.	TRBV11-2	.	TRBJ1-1	TGTGCCAGCAGCTTGACAGGCGGCGGGAACACTGAAGCTTTCTTT	CASSLTGGGNTEAFF
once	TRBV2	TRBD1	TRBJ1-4	TGTGCCAGCAGTGTGGAGGAGGGAGGGGGCTTAAATGAAAAACTGTTTTTT	CASSVEEGGGLNEKLFF
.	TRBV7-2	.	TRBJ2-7	TGTGCCAGCAGCTTAGTCCCGGGACTCGCCTACGAGCAGTACTTC	CASSLVPGLAYEQYF
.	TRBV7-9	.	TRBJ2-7	TGTGCCAGCAGCCACCCTGCCCGTGGGGATCTCTACGAGCAGTACTTC	CASSHPARGDLYEQYF
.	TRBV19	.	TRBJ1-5	TGTGCCAGTAGCCCCGGGGCCGCCCGATATCAGCCCCAGCATTTT	CASSPGAARYQPQHF
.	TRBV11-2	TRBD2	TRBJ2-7	TGTGCCAGCAGCCTGACTAGCGGGGGGACCTACGAGCAGTACTTC	CASSLTSGGTYEQYF
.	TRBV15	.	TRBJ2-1	TGTGCCACCGGGGAACAGGACTACAATGAGCAGTTCTTC	CATGEQDYNEQFF
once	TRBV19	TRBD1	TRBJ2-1	TGTGCTGTAAGTCCGGGGACAGGGTTGGATGAGCAGTTCTTC	CAVSPGTGLDEQFF
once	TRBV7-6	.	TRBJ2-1	TGTGCCAGCAGCTCCTCCCGTGAACTGGCGGGATTTTGGAATGAGCAGTTCTTC	CASSSSRELAGFWNEQFF
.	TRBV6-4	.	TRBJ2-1	TGTGCCAGCAGGTGGACAGGGAGTCAGGCTAGCGGTTACAATGAGCAGTTCTTC	CASRWTGSQASGYNEQFF
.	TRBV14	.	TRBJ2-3	TGTGCCAGCAGCCAAGGGGCCTTTAGCACAGATACGCAGTATTTT	CASSQGAFSTDTQYF